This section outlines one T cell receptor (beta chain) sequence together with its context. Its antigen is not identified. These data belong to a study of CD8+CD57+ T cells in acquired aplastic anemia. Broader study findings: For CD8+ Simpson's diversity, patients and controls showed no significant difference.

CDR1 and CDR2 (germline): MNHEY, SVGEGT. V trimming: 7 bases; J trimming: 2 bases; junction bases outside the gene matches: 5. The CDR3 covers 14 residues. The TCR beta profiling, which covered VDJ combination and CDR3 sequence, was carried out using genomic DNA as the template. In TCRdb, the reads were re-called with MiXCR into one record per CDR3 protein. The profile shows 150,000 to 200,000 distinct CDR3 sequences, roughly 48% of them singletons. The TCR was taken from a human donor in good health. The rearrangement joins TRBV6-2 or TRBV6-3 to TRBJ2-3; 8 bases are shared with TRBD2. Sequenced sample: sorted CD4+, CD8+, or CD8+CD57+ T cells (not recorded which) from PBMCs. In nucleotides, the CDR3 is TGTGCCAGCAACGGACTAGCAGCCACAGATACGCAGTATTTT. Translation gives CASNGLAATDTQYF.